The 5 T cell receptor beta chains below all came from one sample that was sequenced in a study of T cells in Graves' hyperthyroidism and ophthalmopathy. Amplified TCR beta CDR3 regions derived from RNA transcripts. Researchers ran a first-round RT-PCR on the TCR CDR3 using the HTBI primer set. One entry per CDR3 protein results from TCRdb running MiXCR on the multiplex PCR reads. This table has approximately 510,000 distinct CDR3 sequences, 46% appearing once. The sequenced sample consisted of peripheral blood or thyroid tissue (not recorded which). The source of these receptors is an adult woman with Graves' disease, either hyperthyroidism or ophthalmopathy (not recorded which).

This clonotype appeared many times. CDR3 protein: CSARPGTGAYGYTF. The CDR3 DNA sequence: TGCAGTGCTAGACCCGGGACAGGGGCCTATGGCTACACCTTC. This sequence joins TRBV20-1 and TRBJ1-2; the match to TRBD1 covers 10 bases. CDR3 length: 14 amino acids. Germline CDR1 is DFQATT and CDR2 is SNEGSKA (reference sequence). J gave up 4 bases and V 2 bases, and 4 bases lay outside the gene matches.

The chain links TRBV29-1 to TRBJ2-5; 12 nucleotides align to TRBD1. The CDR3 spans 14 residues. Germline-derived CDR1 and CDR2 are SQVTM and ANQGSEA. Unmatched junction bases numbered 11, after V lost 8 bases and J lost 7 bases. This chain's CDR3 is CSQEGTGGFGTQYF. The CDR3 DNA is TGCAGCCAAGAGGGGACAGGGGGCTTTGGGACCCAGTACTTC.

The chain uses TRBV25-1 and TRBJ1-3; no definite D call. Germline CDR1 MGHDK, CDR2 SYGVNS. Between the trimmed V and J ends, which lost 8 bases and 0 bases, there was a span of 11 bases. The CDR3 length is 14 residues. CDR3 DNA: TGTGCCAGCTTAGTGGTCAACTCTGGAAACACCATATATTTT. Translation gives CASLVVNSGNTIYF.

The chain couples TRBV4-1 to TRBJ2-2, with D uncertain. This CDR3 is built from 13 residues. The germline CDR1 and CDR2 sequences are MGHRA and YSYEKL. The V and J ends lost 3 bases and 5 bases respectively, with 7 bases between them. CDR3 sequence: CASSQMGTGELFF. The CDR3 DNA is TGCGCCAGCAGCCAGATGGGTACCGGGGAGCTGTTTTTT.

This clonotype has a count of ten or more. The V and J genes are TRBV19 and TRBJ2-5; 10 bases line up with TRBD2. The CDR3 is 14 amino acids. V was clipped by 4 bases and J by 5 bases; unmatched bases: 4. The germline CDR1 and CDR2 sequences are LNHDA and SQIVND (reference sequence). The CDR3 here is CASSRAGGPETQYF. Written as DNA, the CDR3 is TGTGCCAGTAGTAGAGCGGGAGGGCCGGAGACCCAGTACTTC.